The 20 T cell receptor beta chains below all came from one sample that was sequenced in a study of T cell responses to AZD1222 COVID-19 vaccine. Some clones are missing from TCRdb's copy, which holds only in-frame ones; the method was immunoSEQ multiplex PCR. The table records around 150,000 clones, around 92% of them present only once. The starting material was peripheral blood, obtained on day 0 of AZD1222 vaccination. All receptors derive from an adult in good health.

This clone was observed a single time. The V and J genes are TRBV4-1 and TRBJ1-1; weak D call: TRBD1 (5 bases). Germline V CDR1 and CDR2: MGHRA, YSYEKL. This CDR3 has 14 amino acids. The ends were cut back, 0 bases at V and 1 base at J, with 6 bases in the middle. The CDR3: CASSQDTGNTEAFF. In DNA form, the CDR3 reads TGCGCCAGCAGCCAAGATACAGGGAACACTGAAGCTTTCTTT.

This chain connects TRBV14 to TRBJ1-4, with a tentative D call TRBD1 (6 bases). The CDR3 covers 17 residues. The germline V gene encodes CDR1 SGHDN and CDR2 FVKESK. Trimming took 3 bases from V and 0 from J, leaving 14 bases between them. The CDR3 sequence is CASSQQGSWATNEKLFF. The CDR3 DNA reads as TGTGCCAGCAGCCAGCAGGGGAGTTGGGCAACTAATGAAAAACTGTTTTTT.

There are a few counts of this clone. The chain combines TRBV25-1 with TRBJ2-7, with D possibly TRBD2 on 6 matching bases. Germline CDR1 MGHDK, CDR2 SYGVNS. The V end was cut by 5 bases, the J end by 0 bases, with 14 bases between. The CDR3 length is 15 residues. CDR3 residues: CASSQTGGSSYEQYF. The DNA for the CDR3 is TGTGCCAGCAGTCAAACCGGGGGAAGCTCCTACGAGCAGTACTTC.

V gene TRBV13 combines with J gene TRBJ2-1, with 12 bases identical to TRBD2. With 4 bases clipped from V and 4 bases from J, the junction kept 14 bases outside the gene matches. CDR3 length: 19 residues. Per germline, CDR1 PRHDT and CDR2 FYEKMQ (reference sequence). The CDR3 protein is CASSSGPRPSGRVYNEQFF. CDR3 sequence (DNA): TGTGCCAGCAGCTCCGGGCCCCGGCCTAGCGGGAGGGTGTACAATGAGCAGTTCTTC.

The table lists this clone with a count of one. The chain recombines TRBV29-1 with TRBJ2-1, with 7 bases identical to TRBD2. The CDR3 runs 16 residues. Germline CDR1 and CDR2: SQVTM and ANQGSEA. The J segment lost 0 bases and the V segment lost 6 bases, leaving 11 bases of the junction unmatched. The CDR3, as DNA: TGCAGCGTATACAGTCGGGGGGATCCCTCCTACAATGAGCAGTTCTTC. It codes for CSVYSRGDPSYNEQFF.

V is TRBV3-1 (or the pseudogene TRBV3-2) and J is TRBJ2-1; D perhaps matches TRBD2 (7 bases). The germline V gene encodes CDR1 LGHDT and CDR2 YNNKEL (reference sequence). The CDR3 is 16 amino acids. V shed 0 bases and J shed 4 bases, with 13 bases lying between them. DNA for the CDR3: TGTGCCAGCAGCCAAGAAGACGGGGGGCCGTACAATGAGCAGTTCTTC. Its translation: CASSQEDGGPYNEQFF.

The chain is built from TRBV2 and TRBJ1-1; no firm D call. Germline CDR1 is SNHLY and CDR2 is FYNNEI. The V end lost 6 bases, the J end lost 7 bases, and 9 bases lay between the germline ends. The CDR3 covers 11 residues. CDR3 loop: CASRDPFEAFF. In nucleotides, the CDR3 is TGTGCCAGCAGGGACCCCTTTGAAGCTTTCTTT. Variable domain in full (rest from reference TRBV2 and TRBJ1-1): EPEVTQTPSHQVTQMGQEVILRCVPISNHLYFYWYRQILGQKVEFLVSFYNNEISEKSEIFDDQFSVERPDGSNFTLKIRSTKLEDSAMYFCASRDPFEAFFGQGTRLTVV.

The chain employs TRBV6-1 and TRBJ1-3; D gene unclear. There are 16 residues in the CDR3. The V gene's germline CDR1 is MNHNS and CDR2 SASEGT. Deletions cut 2 bases from V and 0 bases from J, with 11 bases between. CDR3 bases: TGTGCCAGCAGTGAATGGGGTCTCCACTCTGGAAACACCATATATTTT. This sequence encodes CASSEWGLHSGNTIYF.

The table lists this clone with a few counts. The V and J genes are TRBV5-1 and TRBJ1-2; TRBD1 might be the D (6 bases). With 3 bases removed from V and 3 bases from J, the gap between germline ends came to 12 bases. CDR1 is SGHRS and CDR2 is YFSETQ in the germline V gene. The CDR3 totals 14 residues. The CDR3: CASSSQGLHYGYTF. CDR3 nucleotides: TGCGCCAGCAGCTCTCAGGGGCTTCACTATGGCTACACCTTC.

J is TRBJ1-5 and V is TRBV6-5; D call uncertain. Trimming took 0 bases from V and 0 from J, leaving 6 bases between them. CDR1 MNHEY and CDR2 SVGAGI come from the germline V gene. The CDR3 has 15 residues. This CDR3 is CASSYSGGSNQPQHF. The CDR3 DNA reads TGTGCCAGCAGTTACTCCGGCGGTAGCAATCAGCCCCAGCATTTT.

The chain carries TRBV30 and TRBJ1-2, with 9 bases matching TRBD1. The germline gives CDR1 GTSNPN, CDR2 SVGIG (reference sequence). This CDR3 region has 15 residues. V shed 2 bases and J 5 bases; nucleotides not matched to a gene: 9. The CDR3 sequence: CAWSPHRDRVYGYTF. The CDR3 region has the DNA TGTGCCTGGAGTCCCCACCGGGACAGGGTTTATGGCTACACCTTC.

This sequence joins TRBV13 and TRBJ2-5; 8 bases are a match to TRBD2. Losses at the gene ends were 3 bases for V and 1 base for J; bases not matched to a gene: 7. Germline CDR1 PRHDT, CDR2 FYEKMQ (reference sequence). CDR3 length equals 16 residues. For the CDR3, the DNA is TGTGCCAGCAGCTTCTGGTCCGGGAGGGTCCAAGAGACCCAGTACTTC. Its protein product is CASSFWSGRVQETQYF.

The CDR3 nucleotides read TGCAGCGTTGGCAGCCTCTATGAGCAGTTCTTC. Its translation: CSVGSLYEQFF. The rearrangement links TRBV29-1 to TRBJ2-1; D uncertain. Trimming took 4 bases from V and 8 from J, leaving 9 bases between them. From germline, CDR1 is SQVTM and CDR2 ANQGSEA. CDR3 length equals 11 residues.

The chain joins TRBV6-5 to TRBJ1-2; 8 bases agree with TRBD1. J was trimmed by 7 bases and V by 5 bases; bases with no gene match: 9. The CDR3 extends over 14 amino acids. CDR1 is MNHEY, CDR2 SVGAGI, per germline. CDR3 amino acids: CASSPLDRGGGYTF. In DNA, the CDR3 is TGTGCCAGCAGTCCTCTCGACAGGGGAGGTGGCTACACCTTC.

J is TRBJ1-6 and V is TRBV5-6; perhaps TRBD1 as D (6 bases). This CDR3 spans 15 amino acids. Germline lookup yields CDR1 SGHDT and CDR2 YYEEEE. The V and J ends lost 0 bases and 7 bases respectively, with 11 bases between them. The DNA of the CDR3 is TGTGCCAGCAGCTTGGGGGACACCCCGAATTCACCCCTCCACTTT. Translating gives CASSLGDTPNSPLHF.

In its sample, this clone was seen once. The germline gene is not matched at one end of the junction; a read error may be the cause. The chain couples TRBV7-7 to TRBJ2-1; D is possibly TRBD2 (6 bases). Looked up from germline, CDR1 is SSHAT and CDR2 is FNYEAQ (reference sequence). This CDR3 region has 14 residues. The CDR3 spells CASSLGDSINEQFF. The CDR3 bases are TGTGCTAGCAGTTTGGGGGACTCCATCAATGAGCAGTTCTTC.

The CDR3 is CSAGSTEAFF. The CDR3 DNA reads as TGCAGTGCCGGGAGCACTGAAGCTTTCTTT. The chain links TRBV20-1 to TRBJ1-1; no clear D gene. V lost 6 bases to trimming and J lost 4 bases, with 6 bases between them. The V gene's germline CDR1 is DFQATT and CDR2 SNEGSKA (reference sequence). This CDR3 comprises 10 residues.

The chain couples TRBV4-1 to TRBJ2-3; D might be TRBD2 (6 bases). V gave up 0 bases and J gave up 4 bases, with 14 bases separating them. The CDR3 is made up of 16 amino acids. Looked up from germline, CDR1 is MGHRA and CDR2 is YSYEKL. CDR3 coding DNA: TGCGCCAGCAGCCAAGACCAGGGCAGGGAGGCAGATACGCAGTATTTT. This encodes CASSQDQGREADTQYF.

The CDR3 region is CATSSYHEQYF. CDR3 DNA: TGTGCCACCAGCAGTTATCACGAGCAGTACTTC. This chain links TRBV15 with TRBJ2-7; D is ambiguous. Germline CDR1 and CDR2: LNHNV and YYDKDF (reference sequence). The CDR3 is 11 residues long. V shed 3 bases and J shed 5 bases, with 5 bases lying between them.

In the case of this clone: The conserved final phenylalanine or tryptophan is absent from the CDR3, which likely points to a read error. The limits of the CDR3 on the DNA are not certain, so only TCRdb's listed CDR3 is given. This chain joins TRBV7-9 and TRBJ1-1. The V gene's germline CDR1 is SEHNR and CDR2 FQNEAQ (reference sequence). The CDR3 adds up to 8 amino acids, both ends counted. CDR3 region: CANPTDLS.